This TCR beta chain originates from a study of blood T cell repertoires in COVID-19. Assay used: immunoSEQ multiplex PCR; TCRdb lists only in-frame clones, some missing. The profile shows over 250,000 clones, around 87% of them singletons. The germline V gene has CDR1 SGDLS and CDR2 YYNGEE. V shed 0 bases and J 0 bases; nucleotides not matched to a gene: 3. The CDR3 length is 15 residues. This sequence joins TRBV9 and TRBJ2-7, with 7 bases fitting TRBD1. This TCR derives from a woman aged 50 to 60 with acute or convalescent COVID-19. Material for sequencing was peripheral blood. The CDR3 DNA reads as TGTGCCAGCAGCGTAGCGGGACAGAGCTCCTACGAGCAGTACTTC. Amino acid sequence: CASSVAGQSSYEQYF.